The entry below gives a single TCR beta chain sequence along with its context. This sample is drawn from a study of blood T cell repertoires in COVID-19. Method: immunoSEQ multiplex PCR; TCRdb's copy keeps in-frame clones and lacks some. The repertoire holds some 320,000 clones, around 87% seen once, with approximately 5.3% in the top ten. This sequence was found in a woman in her 30s who had recovered from COVID-19. The specimen was PBMCs or T cells enriched from blood (not recorded which).

The CDR3 DNA follows: TGTGCCAGCAGCTCCTCGGGACTAGCGGCCTTCTCCTACAATGAGCAGTTCTTC. The encoded protein is CASSSSGLAAFSYNEQFF. The V and J genes are TRBV13 and TRBJ2-1; 11 positions agree with TRBD2. The trim removed 4 bases at V and 0 bases at J, leaving 8 bases unmatched. The CDR3 loop spans 18 amino acids. Germline-derived CDR1 and CDR2 are PRHDT and FYEKMQ (reference sequence).